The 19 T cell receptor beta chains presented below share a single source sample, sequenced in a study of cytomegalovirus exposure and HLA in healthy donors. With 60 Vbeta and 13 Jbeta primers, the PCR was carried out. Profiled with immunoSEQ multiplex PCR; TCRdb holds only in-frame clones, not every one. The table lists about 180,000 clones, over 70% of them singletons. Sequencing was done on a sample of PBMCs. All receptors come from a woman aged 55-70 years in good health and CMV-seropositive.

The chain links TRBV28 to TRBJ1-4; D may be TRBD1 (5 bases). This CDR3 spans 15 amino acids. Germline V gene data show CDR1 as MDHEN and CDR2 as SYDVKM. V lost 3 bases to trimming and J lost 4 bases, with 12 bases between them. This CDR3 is CASSFTGTHNEKLFF. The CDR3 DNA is TGTGCCAGCAGTTTTACGGGGACTCATAATGAAAAACTGTTTTTT.

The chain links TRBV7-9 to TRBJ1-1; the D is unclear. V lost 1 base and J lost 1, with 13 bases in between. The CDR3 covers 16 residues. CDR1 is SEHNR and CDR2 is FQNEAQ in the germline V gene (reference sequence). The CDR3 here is CASSLVRERKNTEAFF. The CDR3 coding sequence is TGTGCCAGCAGCTTAGTGCGGGAACGGAAGAACACTGAAGCTTTCTTT. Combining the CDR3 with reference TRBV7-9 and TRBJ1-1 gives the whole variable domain DTGVSQNPRHKITKRGQNVTFRCDPISEHNRLYWYRQTLGQGPEFLTYFQNEAQLEKSRLLSDRFSAERPKGSFSTLEIQRTEQGDSAMYLCASSLVRERKNTEAFFGQGTRLTVV.

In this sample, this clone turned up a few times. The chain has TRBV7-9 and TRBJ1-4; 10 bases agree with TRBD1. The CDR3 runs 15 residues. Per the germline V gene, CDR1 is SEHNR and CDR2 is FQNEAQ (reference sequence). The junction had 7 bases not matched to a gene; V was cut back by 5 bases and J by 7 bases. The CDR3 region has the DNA TGTGCCAGCAGCCCCCCGGACAGGGGGGGTGAAAAACTGTTTTTT. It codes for CASSPPDRGGEKLFF. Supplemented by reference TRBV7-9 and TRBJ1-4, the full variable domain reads DTGVSQNPRHKITKRGQNVTFRCDPISEHNRLYWYRQTLGQGPEFLTYFQNEAQLEKSRLLSDRFSAERPKGSFSTLEIQRTEQGDSAMYLCASSPPDRGGEKLFFGSGTQLSVL.

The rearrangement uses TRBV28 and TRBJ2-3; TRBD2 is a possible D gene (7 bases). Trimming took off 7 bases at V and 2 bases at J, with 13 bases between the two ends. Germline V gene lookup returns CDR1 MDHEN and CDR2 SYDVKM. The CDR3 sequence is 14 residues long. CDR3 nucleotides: TGTGCCAGCACCCCCGGGGGGCACACAGATACGCAGTATTTT. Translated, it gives CASTPGGHTDTQYF.

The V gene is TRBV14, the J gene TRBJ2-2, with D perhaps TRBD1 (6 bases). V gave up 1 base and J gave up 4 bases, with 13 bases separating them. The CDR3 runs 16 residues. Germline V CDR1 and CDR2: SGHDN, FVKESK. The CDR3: CASSQVTGLATGELFF. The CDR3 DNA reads TGTGCCAGCAGCCAAGTCACAGGGTTGGCCACCGGGGAGCTGTTTTTT.

This chain's CDR3 is CASSLGLARQETQYF. In DNA, the CDR3 is TGTGCCAGCAGCCTCGGACTAGCTCGGCAAGAGACCCAGTACTTC. J is TRBJ2-5 and V is TRBV7-8; 8 nucleotides match TRBD2. After removal of 5 bases from V and 2 bases from J, the junction contained 7 bases not matched to a gene. The CDR3 sequence is 15 residues long. The germline V gene encodes CDR1 SGHVS and CDR2 FQNEAQ. Based on the CDR3 plus reference TRBV7-8 and TRBJ2-5, the full variable domain is GAGVSQSPRYKVAKRGQDVALRCDPISGHVSLFWYQQALGQGPEFLTYFQNEAQLDKSGLPSDRFFAERPEGSVSTLKIQRTQQEDSAVYLCASSLGLARQETQYFGPGTRLLVL.

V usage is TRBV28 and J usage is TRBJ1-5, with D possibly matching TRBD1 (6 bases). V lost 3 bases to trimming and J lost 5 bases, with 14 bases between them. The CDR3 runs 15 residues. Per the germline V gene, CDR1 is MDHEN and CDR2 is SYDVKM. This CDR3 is CASSFLGGAHQPQHF. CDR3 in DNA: TGTGCCAGCAGTTTCTTGGGGGGGGCGCATCAGCCCCAGCATTTT.

DNA of the CDR3: TGTGCCAGCAACAAAGAGGACAGGGTTTATAGCAATCAGCCCCAGCATTTT. Its translation: CASNKEDRVYSNQPQHF. This sequence joins TRBV27 and TRBJ1-5, with TRBD1 matching 8 bases. CDR3 length equals 17 residues. The ends lost 7 bases at V and 0 bases at J; junction bases unmatched: 11. Germline values: CDR1 MNHEY, CDR2 SMNVEV (reference sequence).

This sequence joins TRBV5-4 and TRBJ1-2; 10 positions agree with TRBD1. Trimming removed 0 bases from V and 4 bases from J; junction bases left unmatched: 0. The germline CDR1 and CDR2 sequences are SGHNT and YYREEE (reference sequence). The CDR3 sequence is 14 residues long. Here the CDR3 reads CASSLGQGAYGYTF. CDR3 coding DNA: TGTGCCAGCAGCTTGGGACAGGGGGCCTATGGCTACACCTTC.

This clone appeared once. This CDR3 is CAWSAGLNTEAFF. The CDR3 nucleotides read TGTGCCTGGAGTGCGGGTCTGAACACTGAAGCTTTCTTT. The chain carries TRBV30 and TRBJ1-1; no clear D. This CDR3 region has 13 residues. Trimming took off 1 base at V and 0 bases at J, with 6 bases between the two ends. Germline loops: CDR1 GTSNPN, CDR2 SVGIG (reference sequence).

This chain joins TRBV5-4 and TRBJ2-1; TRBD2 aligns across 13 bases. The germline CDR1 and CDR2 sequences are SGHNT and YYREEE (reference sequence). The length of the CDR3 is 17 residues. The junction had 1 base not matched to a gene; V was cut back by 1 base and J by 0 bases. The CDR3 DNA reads TGTGCCAGCAGCTTGCGGACTAGCGGGGGCTCCTACAATGAGCAGTTCTTC. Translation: CASSLRTSGGSYNEQFF.

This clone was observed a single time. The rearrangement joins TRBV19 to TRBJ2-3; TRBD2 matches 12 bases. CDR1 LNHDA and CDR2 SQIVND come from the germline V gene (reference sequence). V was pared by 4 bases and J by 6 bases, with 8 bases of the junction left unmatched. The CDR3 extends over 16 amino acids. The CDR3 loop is CASSNKLAGGTDTQYF. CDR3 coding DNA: TGTGCCAGTAGTAACAAACTAGCGGGAGGTACTGATACGCAGTATTTT.

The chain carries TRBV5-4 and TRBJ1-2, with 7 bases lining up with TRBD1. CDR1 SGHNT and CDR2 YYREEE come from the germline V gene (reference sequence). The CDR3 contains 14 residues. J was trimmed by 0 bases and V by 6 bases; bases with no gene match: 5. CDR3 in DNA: TGTGCCAGCATAAGACAGGGCGCTAACTATGGCTACACCTTC. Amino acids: CASIRQGANYGYTF.

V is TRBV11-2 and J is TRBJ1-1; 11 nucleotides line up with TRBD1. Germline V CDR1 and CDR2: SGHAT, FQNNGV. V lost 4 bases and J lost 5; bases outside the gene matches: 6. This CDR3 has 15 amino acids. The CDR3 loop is CASSSGQGARTEAFF. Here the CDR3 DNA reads TGTGCCAGCAGCTCCGGACAGGGGGCGCGTACTGAAGCTTTCTTT.

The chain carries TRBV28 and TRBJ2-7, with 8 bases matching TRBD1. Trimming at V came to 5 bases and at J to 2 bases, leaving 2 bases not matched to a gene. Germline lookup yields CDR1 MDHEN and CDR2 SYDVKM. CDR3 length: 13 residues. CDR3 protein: CASSRQGPYEQYF. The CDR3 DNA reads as TGTGCCAGCAGTCGACAGGGGCCCTACGAGCAGTACTTC.

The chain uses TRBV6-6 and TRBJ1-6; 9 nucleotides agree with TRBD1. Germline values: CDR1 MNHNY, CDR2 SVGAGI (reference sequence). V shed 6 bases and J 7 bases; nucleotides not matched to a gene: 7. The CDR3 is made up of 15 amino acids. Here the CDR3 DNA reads TGTGCCAGCAGAGCACCGGGACAGGGAAATTCACCCCTCCACTTT. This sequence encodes CASRAPGQGNSPLHF.

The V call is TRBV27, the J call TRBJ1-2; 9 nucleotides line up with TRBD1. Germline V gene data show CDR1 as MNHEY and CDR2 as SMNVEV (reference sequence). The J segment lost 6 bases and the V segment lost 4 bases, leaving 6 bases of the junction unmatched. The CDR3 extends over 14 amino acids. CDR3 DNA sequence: TGTGCCAGCAGTTCGCTCCGGGACAGGGATGGCTACACCTTC. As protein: CASSSLRDRDGYTF.

The chain's CDR3 is CASVQTGRDEKLFF. DNA of the CDR3: TGTGCCAGCGTTCAGACAGGGCGGGATGAAAAACTGTTTTTT. This rearrangement joins TRBV5-6 to TRBJ1-4; 7 bases are a match to TRBD1. This CDR3 is 14 amino acids long. The V segment lost 7 bases and the J segment 6 bases; nucleotides outside the gene matches: 9. Germline lookup yields CDR1 SGHDT and CDR2 YYEEEE.

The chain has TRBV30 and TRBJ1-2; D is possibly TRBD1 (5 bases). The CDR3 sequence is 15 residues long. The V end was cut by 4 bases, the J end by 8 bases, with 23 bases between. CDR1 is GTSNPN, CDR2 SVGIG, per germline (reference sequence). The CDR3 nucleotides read TGTGCCTGGAAAGGTGGGTGGGGCCCATCGCGAGGCTACACCTTC. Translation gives CAWKGGWGPSRGYTF.